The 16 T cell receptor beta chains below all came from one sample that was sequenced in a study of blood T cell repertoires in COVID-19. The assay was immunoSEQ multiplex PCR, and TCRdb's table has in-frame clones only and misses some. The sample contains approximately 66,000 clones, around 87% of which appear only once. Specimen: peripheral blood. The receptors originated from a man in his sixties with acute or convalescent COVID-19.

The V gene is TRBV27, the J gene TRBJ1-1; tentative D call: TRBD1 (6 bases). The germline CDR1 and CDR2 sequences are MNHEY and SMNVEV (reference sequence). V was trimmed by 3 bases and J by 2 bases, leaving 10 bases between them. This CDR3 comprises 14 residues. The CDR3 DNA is TGTGCCAGCAGTTTCGACAGGTTCAACACTGAAGCTTTCTTT. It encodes CASSFDRFNTEAFF.

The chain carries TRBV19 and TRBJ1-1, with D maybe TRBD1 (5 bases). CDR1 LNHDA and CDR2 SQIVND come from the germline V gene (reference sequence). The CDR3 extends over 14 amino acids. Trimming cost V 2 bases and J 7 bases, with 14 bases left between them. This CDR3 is CASSIRQGWSEAFF. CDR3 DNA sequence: TGTGCCAGTAGTATACGGCAGGGATGGAGTGAAGCTTTCTTT.

CDR3 sequence: CASSEEQGEYNEQFF. The CDR3 nucleotides are TGTGCCAGCAGTGAGGAACAGGGGGAGTACAATGAGCAGTTCTTC. The chain is built from TRBV2 and TRBJ2-1; TRBD1 matches 8 bases. The ends lost 3 bases at V and 4 bases at J; junction bases unmatched: 5. CDR1 SNHLY and CDR2 FYNNEI come from the germline V gene. The CDR3 has 15 amino acids.

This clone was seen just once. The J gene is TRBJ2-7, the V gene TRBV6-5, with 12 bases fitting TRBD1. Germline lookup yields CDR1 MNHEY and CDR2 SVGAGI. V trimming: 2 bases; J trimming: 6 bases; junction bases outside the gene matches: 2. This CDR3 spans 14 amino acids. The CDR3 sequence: CASSYGTGGTEQYF. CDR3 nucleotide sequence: TGTGCCAGCAGTTACGGGACAGGGGGCACCGAGCAGTACTTC.

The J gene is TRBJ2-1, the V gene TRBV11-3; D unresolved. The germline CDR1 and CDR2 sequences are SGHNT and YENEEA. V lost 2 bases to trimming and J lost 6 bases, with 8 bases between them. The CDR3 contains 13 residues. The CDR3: CASSLNSANEQFF. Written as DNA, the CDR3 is TGTGCCAGCAGCTTAAACTCTGCCAATGAGCAGTTCTTC.

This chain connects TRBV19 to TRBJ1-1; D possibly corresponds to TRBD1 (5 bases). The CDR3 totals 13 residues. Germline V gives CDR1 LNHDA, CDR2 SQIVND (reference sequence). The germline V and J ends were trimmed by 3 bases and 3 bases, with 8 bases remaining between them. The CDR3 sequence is CASSMGGDTEAFF. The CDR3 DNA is TGTGCCAGTAGTATGGGAGGGGACACTGAAGCTTTCTTT.

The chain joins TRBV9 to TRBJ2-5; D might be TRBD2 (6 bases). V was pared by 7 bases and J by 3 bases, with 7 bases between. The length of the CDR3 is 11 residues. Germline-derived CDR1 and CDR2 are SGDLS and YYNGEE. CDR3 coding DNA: TGTGCCAGCGGAGGGGAAGAGACCCAGTACTTC. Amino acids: CASGGEETQYF.

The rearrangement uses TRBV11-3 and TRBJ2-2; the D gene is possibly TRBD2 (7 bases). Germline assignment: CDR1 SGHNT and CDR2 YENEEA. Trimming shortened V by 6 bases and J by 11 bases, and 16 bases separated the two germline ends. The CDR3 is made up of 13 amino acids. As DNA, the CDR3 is TGTGCCAGCAGAGGCGGGGGCTCGCGCGAGCTGTTTTTT. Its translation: CASRGGGSRELFF. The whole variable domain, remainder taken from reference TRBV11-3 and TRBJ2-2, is EAGVVQSPRYKIIEKKQPVAFWCNPISGHNTLYWYLQNLGQGPELLIRYENEEAVDDSQLPKDRFSAERLKGVDSTLKIQPAELGDSAVYLCASRGGGSRELFFGEGSRLTVL.

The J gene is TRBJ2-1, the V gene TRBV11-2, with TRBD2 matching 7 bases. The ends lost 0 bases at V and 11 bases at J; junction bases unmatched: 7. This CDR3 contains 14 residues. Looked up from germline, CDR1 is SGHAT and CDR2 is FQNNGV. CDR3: CASSLDGAGLQQFF. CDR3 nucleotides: TGTGCCAGCAGCTTAGACGGTGCGGGACTACAGCAGTTCTTC.

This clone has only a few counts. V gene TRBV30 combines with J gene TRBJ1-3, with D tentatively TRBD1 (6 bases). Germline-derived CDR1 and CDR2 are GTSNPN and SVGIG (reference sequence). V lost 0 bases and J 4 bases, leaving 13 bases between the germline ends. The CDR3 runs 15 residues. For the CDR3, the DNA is TGTGCCTGGAGTGTAGTAGGGGGTTACGGAAACACCATATATTTT. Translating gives CAWSVVGGYGNTIYF. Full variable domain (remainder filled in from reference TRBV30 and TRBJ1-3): SQTIHQWPATLVQPVGSPLSLECTVEGTSNPNLYWYRQAAGRGLQLLFYSVGIGQISSEVPQNLSASRPQDRQFILSSKKLLLSDSGFYLCAWSVVGGYGNTIYFGEGSWLTVV.

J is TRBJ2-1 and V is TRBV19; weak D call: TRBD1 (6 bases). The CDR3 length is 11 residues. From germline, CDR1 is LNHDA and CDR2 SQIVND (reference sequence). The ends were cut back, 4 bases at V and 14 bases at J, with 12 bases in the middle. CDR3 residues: CASSTGQYKFF. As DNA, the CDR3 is TGTGCCAGTAGTACAGGACAGTACAAGTTCTTC.

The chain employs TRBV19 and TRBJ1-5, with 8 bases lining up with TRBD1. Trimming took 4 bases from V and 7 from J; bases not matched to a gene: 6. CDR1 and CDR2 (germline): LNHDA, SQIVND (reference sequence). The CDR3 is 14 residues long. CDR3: CASSTQGGNQPQHF. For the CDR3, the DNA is TGTGCCAGTAGTACACAGGGGGGAAACCAGCCCCAGCATTTT.

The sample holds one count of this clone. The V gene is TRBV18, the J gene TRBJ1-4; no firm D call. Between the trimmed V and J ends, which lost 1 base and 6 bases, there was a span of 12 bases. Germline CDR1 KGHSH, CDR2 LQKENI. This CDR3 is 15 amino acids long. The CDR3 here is CASSPRVPPDEKLFF. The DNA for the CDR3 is TGTGCCAGCTCACCACGAGTTCCCCCCGATGAAAAACTGTTTTTT.

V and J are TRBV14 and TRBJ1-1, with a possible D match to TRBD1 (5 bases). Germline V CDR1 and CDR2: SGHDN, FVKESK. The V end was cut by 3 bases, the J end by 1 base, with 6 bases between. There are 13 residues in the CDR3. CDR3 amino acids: CASSHGANTEAFF. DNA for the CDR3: TGTGCCAGCAGCCATGGGGCGAACACTGAAGCTTTCTTT.

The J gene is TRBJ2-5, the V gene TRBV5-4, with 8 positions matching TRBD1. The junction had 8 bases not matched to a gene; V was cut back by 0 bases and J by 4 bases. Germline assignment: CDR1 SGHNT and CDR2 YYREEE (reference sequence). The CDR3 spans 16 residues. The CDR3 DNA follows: TGTGCCAGCAGCTTGGTAGACAGGGGAGGTGGAGAGACCCAGTACTTC. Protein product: CASSLVDRGGGETQYF. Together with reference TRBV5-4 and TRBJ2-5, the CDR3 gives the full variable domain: ETGVTQSPTHLIKTRGQQVTLRCSSQSGHNTVSWYQQALGQGPQFIFQYYREEENGRGNFPPRFSGLQFPNYSSELNVNALELDDSALYLCASSLVDRGGGETQYFGPGTRLLVL.

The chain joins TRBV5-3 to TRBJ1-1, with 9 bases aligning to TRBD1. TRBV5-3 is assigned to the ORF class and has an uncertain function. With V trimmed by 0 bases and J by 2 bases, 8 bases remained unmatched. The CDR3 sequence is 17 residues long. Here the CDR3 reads CARSLVYRGPRNTEAFF. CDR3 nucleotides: TGTGCCAGAAGCTTGGTGTACAGGGGGCCTCGAAACACTGAAGCTTTCTTT.